This T cell receptor beta chain was documented in a study of blood T cell repertoires in COVID-19. In the study overall: The origin of the acute and convalescent COVID-19 samples was the United States, Italy and Spain.

TCRdb keeps only in-frame clones here, not all; method: immunoSEQ multiplex PCR. The sample has roughly 200,000 clones; over 75% are singletons. Germline CDR1 reads LNHDA; CDR2 reads SQIVND (reference sequence). The V and J ends lost 6 bases and 1 base, in that order; junction bases with no gene match: 1. There are 13 residues in the CDR3. Sequenced material: peripheral blood. The clonotype comes from a woman in her forties who had recovered from COVID-19. This chain links TRBV19 with TRBJ1-1, with 8 bases fitting TRBD1. CDR3 coding DNA: TGTGCCAGTAGGGACAGGGCGAACACTGAAGCTTTCTTT. Its protein product is CASRDRANTEAFF. The variable domain in full, with the rest retrieved from reference TRBV19 and TRBJ1-1, is DGGITQSPKYLFRKEGQNVTLSCEQNLNHDAMYWYRQDPGQGLRLIYYSQIVNDFQKGDIAEGYSVSREKKESFPLTVTSAQKNPTAFYLCASRDRANTEAFFGQGTRLTVV.